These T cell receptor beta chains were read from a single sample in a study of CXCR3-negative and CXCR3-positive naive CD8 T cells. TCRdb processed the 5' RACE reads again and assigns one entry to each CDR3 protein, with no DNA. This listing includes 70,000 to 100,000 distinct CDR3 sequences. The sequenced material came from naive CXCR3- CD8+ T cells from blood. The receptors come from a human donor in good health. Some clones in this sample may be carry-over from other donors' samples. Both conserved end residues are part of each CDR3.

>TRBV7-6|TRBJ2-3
CASSLESIGDTQYF
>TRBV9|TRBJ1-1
CASSVAAATRAITEAFF
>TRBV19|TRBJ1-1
CASSIGRSGGTEAFF
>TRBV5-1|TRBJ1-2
CASSWDRDNYGYTF
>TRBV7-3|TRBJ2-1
CASSLTLYNEQFF
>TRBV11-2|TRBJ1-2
CASSLGHTTSEDYGYTF
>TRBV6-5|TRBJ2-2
CASSYLPQNTGELFF
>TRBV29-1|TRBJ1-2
CSVYGAETNYGYTF
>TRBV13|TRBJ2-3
CASTPQGGDSTDTQYF
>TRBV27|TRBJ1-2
CASSLSVTGGLYGYTF
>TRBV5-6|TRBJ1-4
CASSLGGIITNEKLFF
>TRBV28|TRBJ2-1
CASVAGGNEQFF
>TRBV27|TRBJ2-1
CASSPGLWDEQFF
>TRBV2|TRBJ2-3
CASRRVADTQYF
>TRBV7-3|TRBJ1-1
CASSLLGGAGTEAFF
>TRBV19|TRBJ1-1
CASRTMGAGAFF
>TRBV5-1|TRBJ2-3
CASRPGDLSTDTQYF
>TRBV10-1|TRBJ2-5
CASSEMGGFQETQYF
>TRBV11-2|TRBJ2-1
CASSLAAGGFKFF
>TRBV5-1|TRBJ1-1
CASSPGDRGPEAFF
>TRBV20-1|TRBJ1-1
CSARDKVTEAFF
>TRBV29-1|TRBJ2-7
CSVDGVRGYEQYF
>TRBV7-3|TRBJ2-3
CASSVGLTDTQYF
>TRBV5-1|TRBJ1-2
CASSHLPGQAYGYTF
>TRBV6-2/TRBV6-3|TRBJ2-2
CASSYDTGELFF